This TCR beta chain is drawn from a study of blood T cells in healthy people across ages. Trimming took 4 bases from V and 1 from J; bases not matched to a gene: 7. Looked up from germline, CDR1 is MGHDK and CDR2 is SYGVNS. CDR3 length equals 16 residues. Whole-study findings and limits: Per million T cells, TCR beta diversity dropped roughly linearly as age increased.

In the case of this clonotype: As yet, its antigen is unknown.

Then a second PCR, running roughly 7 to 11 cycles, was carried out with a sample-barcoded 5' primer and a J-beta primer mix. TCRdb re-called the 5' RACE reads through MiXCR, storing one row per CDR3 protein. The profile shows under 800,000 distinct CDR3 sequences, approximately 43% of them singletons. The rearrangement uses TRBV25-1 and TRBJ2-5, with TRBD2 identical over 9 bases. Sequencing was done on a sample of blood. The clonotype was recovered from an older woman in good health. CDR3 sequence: CASSALGTSSQETQYF. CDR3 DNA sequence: TGTGCCAGCAGTGCCCTAGGGACTAGCAGCCAAGAGACCCAGTACTTC.